The rows below give T cell receptor beta chains drawn from one sample of a study of OX40 agonist ivuxolimab in advanced cancers. Profiled with immunoSEQ multiplex PCR; TCRdb holds only in-frame clones, not every one. The sample consists of tens of thousands of clones, roughly nine tenths of them appearing once. Source: CD4+ or CD8+ T cells sorted from blood, taken in a trial of the OX40 agonist ivuxolimab. The source of these receptors is an adult with an advanced solid tumor such as melanoma, head and neck, liver or kidney cancer. Both conserved end residues are part of each CDR3. A D gene is named only where the DNA matches it firmly. Not every row has a clone size; where given, it reads once, few, many or a size class.

.,TRBJ1-1,TRBV30,.,TGTGCCTGGAGTGTACAGCTGAACACTGAAGCTTTCTTT,CAWSVQLNTEAFF
TRBD1,TRBJ2-2,TRBV5-1,.,TGCGCCAGCAGCCCCCAGGGGGCTAACACCGGGGAGCTGTTTTTT,CASSPQGANTGELFF
.,TRBJ2-7,TRBV7-2,.,TGTGCCAGCAGCCCCCCGACCTACGAGCAGTACTTC,CASSPPTYEQYF
.,TRBJ1-3,TRBV5-4,.,TGTGCCAGCAGCTTGGCGGGGAGCTCTGGAAACACCATATATTTT,CASSLAGSSGNTIYF
TRBD1,TRBJ2-2,TRBV7-2,.,TGTGCCAGCAGCCCTCGGACAGGGGGTTACACCGGGGAGCTGTTTTTT,CASSPRTGGYTGELFF
.,TRBJ2-3,TRBV28,.,TGTGCCAGCGGTATTCACCATATGTCCGGCCGAACGCAGTATTTT,CASGIHHMSGRTQYF
.,TRBJ1-3,TRBV28,.,TGTGCCAGCAGTTTAGGAGTTTCCTCTGGAAACACCATATATTTT,CASSLGVSSGNTIYF
TRBD2,TRBJ2-7,TRBV9,.,TGTGCCAGCAGCGTAGAAGGGACTAGCACCTACGAGCAGTACTTC,CASSVEGTSTYEQYF
.,TRBJ1-4,TRBV30,once,TGTGCCTGGAGTGTAGGGGCTGGTAATGAAAAACTGTTTTTT,CAWSVGAGNEKLFF
TRBD1,TRBJ2-2,TRBV5-4,.,TGTGCCAGCAGGGGGACAGCGAACACCGGGGAGCTGTTTTTT,CASRGTANTGELFF
.,TRBJ1-1,TRBV18,.,TGTGCCAGCTCACAGAGGACGGTGAACACTGAAGCTTTCTTT,CASSQRTVNTEAFF
TRBD1,TRBJ2-2,TRBV5-1,.,TGCGCCAGCAGCTTGGACCCAGGGGGCGACGGGGAGCTGTTTTTT,CASSLDPGGDGELFF
.,TRBJ1-5,TRBV4-1,.,TGCGCCAGCAGCCAAGATGCGGTAGGCCGCAATCAGCCCCAGCATTTT,CASSQDAVGRNQPQHF
.,TRBJ2-3,TRBV9,once,TGTGCCAGCAGCGTGAGGGGGTCGGGTCGCACAGATACGCAGTATTTT,CASSVRGSGRTDTQYF
.,TRBJ1-2,TRBV19,.,TGTGCCAGTAGTAAACGGAGAGGCAATGGCTACACCTTC,CASSKRRGNGYTF
.,TRBJ2-3,TRBV11-3,.,TGTGCCAGCAGCTTACAAAGCACAGATACGCAGTATTTT,CASSLQSTDTQYF
.,TRBJ1-1,TRBV15,.,TGTGCCACCAGCAGAGATCGGGGGGTTATTGACACTGAAGCTTTCTTT,CATSRDRGVIDTEAFF
TRBD1,TRBJ1-1,TRBV18,.,TGTGCCAGCTCACCGGGACAGGGGGGCACTGAAGCTTTCTTT,CASSPGQGGTEAFF
.,TRBJ1-2,TRBV19,.,TGTGCCAGTATAGGGGGTCTGAACTATGGCTACACCTTC,CASIGGLNYGYTF
.,TRBJ1-6,TRBV5-4,.,TGTGCCAGCAGCTTGGGAGCCGGGGGGGGCTATAATTCACCCCTCCACTTT,CASSLGAGGGYNSPLHF
TRBD2,TRBJ2-7,TRBV9,.,TGTGCCAGCAGCAGGACTAGCGGGCCCTACGAGCAGTACTTC,CASSRTSGPYEQYF
TRBD1,TRBJ2-1,TRBV4-3,.,TGCGCCAGCAGCAAACACCCCGGGACAGGGGGCTCGAGCTCCTACAATGAGCAGTTCTTC,CASSKHPGTGGSSSYNEQFF
.,TRBJ1-2,TRBV9,.,TGTGCCAGCAGCGCAAACACAGGGTCCTATGGCTACACCTTC,CASSANTGSYGYTF
.,TRBJ2-5,TRBV6-5,once,TGTGCCAGCAGTATCCAAGAGACCCAGTACTTC,CASSIQETQYF
TRBD2,TRBJ2-7,TRBV19,.,TGTGCCAGTAGTATATCGGGACTATCCTCCGAGCAGTACTTC,CASSISGLSSEQYF
TRBD2,TRBJ2-1,TRBV27,.,TGTGCCAGCAGTTTCTGGCGGGGGGCCCTGTACAATGAGCAGTTCTTC,CASSFWRGALYNEQFF
TRBD2,TRBJ2-3,TRBV7-3,.,TGTGCCAGCAGCTTGAATAGCGGGAGGGCCTTGGATACGCAGTATTTT,CASSLNSGRALDTQYF
.,TRBJ2-7,TRBV18,.,TGTGCCAGCTCACCAGTTGCCGGACAGAGTAACTACGAGCAGTACTTC,CASSPVAGQSNYEQYF
.,TRBJ2-2,TRBV27,.,TGTGCCGTCGGAGGGCCTGTTCTTAGAACCGGGGAGCTGTTTTTT,CAVGGPVLRTGELFF
.,TRBJ1-5,TRBV4-2,.,TGTGCCAGCAGCCGTTCTTTGGGGGTTCAGCCCCAGCATTTT,CASSRSLGVQPQHF
.,TRBJ1-6,TRBV10-1,.,TGCGCCAGCAGTGGCCCTGAGGCCTGCGGACCCCTAAGCCCCGTCTATAATTCACCCCTCCACTTT,CASSGPEACGPLSPVYNSPLHF
.,TRBJ2-6,TRBV5-1,.,TGCGCCAGCAGCTTGGCAGGATCTGGGGCCAACGTCCTGACTTTC,CASSLAGSGANVLTF
.,TRBJ2-7,TRBV2,few,TGTGCCAGCAGTGGGGTACAGGTTACGTCCTACGAGCAGTACTTC,CASSGVQVTSYEQYF
TRBD1,TRBJ1-2,TRBV28,.,TGTGCCAGCAGTCCGACCGACAGGGACGGCTACACCTTC,CASSPTDRDGYTF
.,TRBJ1-2,TRBV7-9,many,TGTGCCAGCAGCTTAGCTGAGGCAGGTCTGGCTGGCTACACCTTC,CASSLAEAGLAGYTF
.,TRBJ2-5,TRBV5-1,.,TGCGCCAGCAGCTTAGGCGCCAGAGAGACCCAGTACTTC,CASSLGARETQYF
.,TRBJ2-7,TRBV30,.,TGTGCCTGCCCGGGACCCCTCTACGAGCAGTACTTC,CACPGPLYEQYF
.,TRBJ1-1,TRBV7-2,.,TGTGCCAGCAGCTTAGGGCAGGAGACCCCTGAAGCTTTCTTT,CASSLGQETPEAFF
TRBD2,TRBJ2-5,TRBV5-1,.,TGCGCCTCCCGGGGACTAGCGGTTGTAGAGACCCAGTACTTC,CASRGLAVVETQYF
.,TRBJ2-2,TRBV7-3,.,TGTGCCAGCAGCTTACGGCTTAGCGGTGAACTTGGGGAGCTGTTTTTT,CASSLRLSGELGELFF
TRBD2,TRBJ2-1,TRBV7-2,.,TGTGCCAGCAGGGCTAGCGGGGGGCCATACAATGAGCAGTTCTTC,CASRASGGPYNEQFF
.,TRBJ2-3,TRBV20-1,.,TGCAGTGCTGAGGGGACAGATACGCAGTATTTT,CSAEGTDTQYF
.,TRBJ2-7,TRBV7-2,.,TGTGCCAGCAGCTTAGAGACGGGAAGGCAGTACTTC,CASSLETGRQYF
.,TRBJ2-1,TRBV19,.,TGTGCCAGTAGTTGGTCCAGCGGCTCCTACAATGAGCAGTTCTTC,CASSWSSGSYNEQFF
.,TRBJ1-1,TRBV7-2,.,TGTGCCAGCAGCTTAGAGGTAGGCAGGCGGTCCAGGGGCACTGAAGCTTTCTTT,CASSLEVGRRSRGTEAFF
.,TRBJ2-7,TRBV7-3,.,TGTGCCAGCAGCCGACGAGACGGGTACGAGCAGTACTTC,CASSRRDGYEQYF
TRBD1,TRBJ1-2,TRBV19,.,TGTGCCAGTAGTACCCCCGGACAGGGTGCTAACTATGGCTACACCTTC,CASSTPGQGANYGYTF
.,TRBJ2-5,TRBV5-6,.,TGTGCCAGCAGCCGGGGAGGATTGTCCCCCCAAGAGACCCAGTACTTC,CASSRGGLSPQETQYF
TRBD1,TRBJ2-3,TRBV7-2,.,TGTGCCAGCAGCTTAGAGGGACAGGTGGCAGATACGCAGTATTTT,CASSLEGQVADTQYF
.,TRBJ2-2,TRBV19,.,TGTGCCAGTAGTCGGGTCCCCAACGGGGAGCTGTTTTTT,CASSRVPNGELFF
.,TRBJ1-3,TRBV30,.,TGTGCCTGGAGTCGGGTTACCTCTGGAAACACCATATATTTT,CAWSRVTSGNTIYF